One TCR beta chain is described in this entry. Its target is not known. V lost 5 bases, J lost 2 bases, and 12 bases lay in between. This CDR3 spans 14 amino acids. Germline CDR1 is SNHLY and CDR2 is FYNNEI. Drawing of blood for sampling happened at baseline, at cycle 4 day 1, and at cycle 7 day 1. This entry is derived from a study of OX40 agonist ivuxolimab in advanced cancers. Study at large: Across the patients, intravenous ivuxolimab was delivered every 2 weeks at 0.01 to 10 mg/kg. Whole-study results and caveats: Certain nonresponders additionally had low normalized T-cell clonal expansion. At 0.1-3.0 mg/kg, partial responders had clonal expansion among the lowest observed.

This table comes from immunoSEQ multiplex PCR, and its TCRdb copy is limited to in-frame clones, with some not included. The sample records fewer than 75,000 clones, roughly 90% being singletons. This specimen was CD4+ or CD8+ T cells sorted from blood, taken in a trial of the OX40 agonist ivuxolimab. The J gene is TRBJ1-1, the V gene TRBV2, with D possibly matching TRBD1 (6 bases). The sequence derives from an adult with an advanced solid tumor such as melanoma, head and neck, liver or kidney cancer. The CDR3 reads CASSLRGTNTEAFF. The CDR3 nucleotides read TGTGCCAGCAGTCTCAGGGGAACAAACACTGAAGCTTTCTTT.